This T cell receptor (beta chain) was profiled in a study of blood T cell repertoires in COVID-19. Participants' own reports of clinical history determined their cohort assignment. Germline loops: CDR1 SGHTA, CDR2 FQGNSA. V was pared by 2 bases and J by 0 bases, with 8 bases between. The CDR3 spans 15 residues. Repertoires were generated with immunoSEQ multiplex PCR, while TCRdb's copy carries only in-frame clones and drops some. This sample has hundreds of thousands of clones, with around 82% found just once. Sequencing was done on a sample of PBMCs or T cells enriched from blood (not recorded which). The TCR originated in a middle-aged woman with acute COVID-19. J is TRBJ1-3 and V is TRBV7-2; D unclear. The CDR3 bases are TGTGCCAGCAGCTTATCCCCCCACTCTGGAAACACCATATATTTT. Its protein is CASSLSPHSGNTIYF. The whole variable domain, remainder taken from reference TRBV7-2 and TRBJ1-3, is GAGVSQSPSNKVTEKGKDVELRCDPISGHTALYWYRQSLGQGLEFLIYFQGNSAPDKSGLPSDRFSAERTGGSVSTLTIQRTQQEDSAVYLCASSLSPHSGNTIYFGEGSWLTVV.